Included here is one T cell receptor (beta chain) sequence, with context. The antigen this receptor binds is unknown. There are no base qualities to consult, and no much larger clone falls within one base. Collaborating institutions collected whole blood in K2EDTA tubes following their own protocols. For TCRbeta analysis, collaborators shipped samples in one of three forms: frozen whole blood, isolated PBMCs, or DNA extracted from either of those sample types. This sample stems from a study of blood T cell repertoires in COVID-19 (TCRdb year 2020). Concerning the study at large: Collaborator samples came from the United States, Italy and Spain and covered acute and convalescent phases of COVID-19. The prospective study material was composed of cDNA or gDNA derived from T cells, B-cell-depleted T cells, or PBMCs. Deeply sampled blood TCRbeta repertoires from subjects exposed to, actively infected with, or recovered from COVID-19 were included in the dataset. The repertoires were made available in a free public database intended to serve as a resource for research on the immune response to SARS-CoV-2. The samples were drawn from the first 160 participants of the ongoing ImmuneRACE study and from some 1,300 subjects provided by 6 global collaborators. A de-identified subject ID, COVID-19 status, age in years and sex were almost always included in the sample metadata. Where available, HLA class I and class II types were taken from metadata supplied by the sample provider and were not determined by assay-based typing.

Broad study findings and their caveats: The quantity of clinical and demographic metadata differed by source and by participant and was supplied without curation.

TCRbeta CDR3 regions were amplified from genomic DNA by means of the immunoSEQ Assay, a bias-controlled multiplex PCR. From the authors' description of their analysis: Nucleated cell counts per sample were estimated from amplification of reference gene primers within the assay. Sequence reads were collapsed and filtered to measure the absolute abundance of every unique TCRbeta CDR3 rearrangement. Productive Simpson clonality was computed per sample as the square root of Simpson's diversity index over productive rearrangements. TCRdb carries this immuneACCESS record with in-frame sequences only. Its versions omit some clonotypes, under half of them owing to an unresolved V gene in the studies checked, with the rest unexplained. V and J calls and clone size are given by that table; D and trimming were obtained from the DNA. Within this sample are around 160,000 clones, with around 80% of them counted one time only. The top ten hold around two fifths of the sample.

V and J are trimmed by 2 bases and 0 bases, and the gene matches miss 5 bases of the junction. Based on the germline V gene (reference sequence), the CDR1 and CDR2 sequences are SGHKS and YYEKEE. There are 16 amino acids in the CDR3, from cysteine to phenylalanine inclusive. The entry retains the CDR3 DNA only, 48 bases that are in frame from base 1. Sequenced sample: peripheral blood. The sequence links TRBV5-5 to TRBJ1-3; 7 middle bases align to TRBD1. The clonotype originates from a human donor in a cohort sampled during active COVID-19. Read as DNA, the sequence is TGTGCCAGCAGCTTACCTAGGACAGGCTCTGGAAACACCATATATTTT. This is translated as CASSLPRTGSGNTIYF.